This T cell receptor beta chain emerged from a study of neurological immune-mediated disorders (dated by TCRdb to between 2018 and 2021). Some background on the complete study: Of the 35 or so multiple sclerosis patients, some 30 had relapsing-remitting MS and 3 had secondary progressive MS. Peripheral blood TCR-beta repertoires from HTLV-I-associated myelopathy (HAM/TSP) patients, multiple sclerosis patients and healthy controls were compared by UMI-based sequencing. Alongside PBMC samples, the set of approximately 100 TCR-beta libraries contained longitudinal samples, technical triplicates, and paired CD4+ and CD8+ T-cell subsets that had been sorted. The cohort comprised 68 subjects: roughly 14 HAM/TSP patients, approximately 34 multiple sclerosis patients and 20 or so healthy controls. The research as a whole found: No identical CDR3 amino acid sequences were found to be shared among expanded clones across subjects, suggesting that TCR-beta repertoires were private in all groups. In phylogenetic analysis, the repertoires of 18 of 34 MS patients grouped into a cluster of related CDR3 sequences, which suggests a possible signature at the repertoire level. TCR clonal expansion was highest in HAM/TSP patients and lowest in MS patients, with MS patients falling below even healthy controls. No clinical or MRI features were associated with the MS cluster, and the authors said that larger cohorts are needed.

Remarks on this clonotype: Its antigen remains undetermined. No base quality values were provided; no much bigger clone lies one nucleotide off.

To synthesize cDNA, template-switch 5'RACE was performed with a primer carrying a 10-nucleotide random unique molecular identifier so that each TCR transcript was tagged. Every sequencing run yielded over 160 million TCR-beta sequences covering 15-18 subjects. Total RNA was extracted with the RNeasy kit. Using the KAPA Real-time Library Amplification kit, TCR-beta VDJ regions were amplified with primers for the TCR constant region and the 5'RACE anchor. A first PCR added sample indexes and Illumina adaptors, after which a second PCR increased the library yield. After Ampure bead purification, the TCR product of roughly 650 bp was size-selected on a 2% E-gel SizeSelection system. Before pooling, library quality was assessed on a Bioanalyzer, concentration was determined with Qubit, and library quantification was performed with the Kapa Library Quantification kit. Paired-end 2 x 150 bp sequencing of the libraries was performed on an Illumina HiSeq 2500. To increase sequence diversity, about 23-32% phiX was spiked into each library pool. As for how the authors treated the data: Quality-filtered reads were processed with the UMI-based MiGEC pipeline, which removed over 85% of raw TCR sequences during error correction. IMGT germline references were used for alignment of VDJ genes, and clonotypes were defined by a unique CDR3 amino acid sequence together with V-J genes. Clonal expansion, Shannon diversity and CDR3 relatedness were evaluated with VDJtools (CalcPairwiseDistances, ClusterSamples), while phylogenetic trees were built in CLCbio workbench. Clones with at least 8 unique UMIs were defined as expanded, with this threshold being based on coefficient-of-variation modelling across technical triplicates. TCRdb reworked the public reads: Q25 trimming with fastp, MiXCR clone assembly, productive beta chains retained. Each entry is one CDR3 protein sequence, shown with its most common DNA and genes. The V and J calls and clone size are TCRdb's, not the authors'. The sample data list about 120,000 distinct CDR3 sequences, and about 3.2% of these were observed just once. 1.3% of the sample is held by the ten biggest clonotypes.

For the unsorted PBMC libraries, 2 million PBMCs were stored in RNAlater at -80 degrees C until RNA extraction and were used to generate the libraries. Multiple sclerosis patients were enrolled in a US clinical protocol under which disease progression was evaluated by magnetic resonance imaging. Peripheral blood underwent Ficoll-Hypaque density gradient centrifugation to isolate PBMCs, which were then cryopreserved in liquid nitrogen. Trimming accounts for 6 bases at V and 8 bases at J, while the number of junction bases matched to no gene is 4. The CDR3 sequence holds 13 residues, the cysteine and phenylalanine included. Only the CDR3 DNA stays, 39 bases, in frame from base 1. Based on the germline V gene (reference sequence), the CDR1 and CDR2 sequences are LNHDA and SQIVND.

The sequence derives from a woman aged 25 to 45 with multiple sclerosis. The sample was PBMCs. The sequence joins TRBV19 to TRBJ1-4, with TRBD1 matching 9 junction bases. The CDR3 reads CASSRGQGEKLFF. The DNA is TGTGCCAGTAGCCGGGGACAGGGAGAAAAACTGTTTTTT. The entire variable domain, with the stretches around the CDR3 drawn from the reference TRBV19 and TRBJ1-4 proteins, is DGGITQSPKYLFRKEGQNVTLSCEQNLNHDAMYWYRQDPGQGLRLIYYSQIVNDFQKGDIAEGYSVSREKKESFPLTVTSAQKNPTAFYLCASSRGQGEKLFFGSGTQLSVL.